The 21 T cell receptor beta chains below were found in one sample sequenced in a study of cytotoxic CD8 clonotypes in ibrutinib-treated CLL. Generated by immunoSEQ multiplex PCR, the TCRdb table keeps only in-frame clones and is missing some. The sample lists roughly 200,000 clones, nearly 80% seen once, with 9.5% to 12% in the top ten. The sequences come from PBMCs, collected after 12 months of ibrutinib treatment. Receptor source: a human donor with chronic lymphocytic leukemia.

The rearrangement uses TRBV6-1 and TRBJ1-2, with D tentatively TRBD1 (5 bases). CDR1 and CDR2 from the germline V gene are MNHNS and SASEGT. The CDR3 loop spans 12 amino acids. V gave up 9 bases and J gave up 5 bases, with 13 bases separating them. DNA of the CDR3: TGTGCCAGTCTACGGGGCGGTTATGGCTACACCTTC. It specifies CASLRGGYGYTF.

This sequence joins TRBV2 and TRBJ2-4; D possibly uses TRBD1 or TRBD2 (5 bases each). V was clipped by 7 bases and J by 6 bases, with 16 bases between them. In germline, CDR1 is SNHLY, CDR2 FYNNEI. This CDR3 contains 14 residues. CDR3 nucleotide sequence: TGTGCCAGCACCTTAGGGGACCTAGGAAACATTCAGTACTTC. Encoded protein: CASTLGDLGNIQYF.

The chain links TRBV6-1 to TRBJ2-5; 7 positions match TRBD2. This CDR3 is 15 amino acids long. V lost 6 bases and J lost 6; bases outside the gene matches: 13. Germline assignment: CDR1 MNHNS and CDR2 SASEGT. The chain's CDR3 is CASSPLLGGGQTQYF. The CDR3 region has the DNA TGTGCCAGCAGCCCCCTCCTGGGGGGAGGGCAGACCCAGTACTTC.

The chain is built from TRBV27 and TRBJ2-7, with D perhaps TRBD1 (5 bases). The CDR3 contains 15 residues. Looked up from germline, CDR1 is MNHEY and CDR2 is SMNVEV (reference sequence). V lost 5 bases to trimming and J lost 2 bases, with 16 bases between them. Here the CDR3 DNA reads TGTGCCAGCAGTCCCCCTGACAGTCCAGCCTACGAGCAGTACTTC. Its protein product is CASSPPDSPAYEQYF.

The chain employs TRBV6-5 and TRBJ2-7, with D uncertain. The germline V gene encodes CDR1 MNHEY and CDR2 SVGAGI. CDR3 length equals 15 residues. Trimming stripped 0 bases from V and 2 bases from J, with 11 bases between. As DNA, the CDR3 is TGTGCCAGCAGTTACTCGGGGATCAAGGCCTACGAGCAGTACTTC. This gives the protein CASSYSGIKAYEQYF.

This clone was seen just once. The V gene is TRBV6-5, the J gene TRBJ2-3, with D maybe TRBD1 (5 bases). Germline lookup yields CDR1 MNHEY and CDR2 SVGAGI. V shed 4 bases and J shed 0 bases, with 11 bases lying between them. This CDR3 is built from 15 residues. The CDR3 sequence is CASSSPRQSTDTQYF. The CDR3 DNA is TGTGCCAGCAGTTCCCCCCGACAGAGCACAGATACGCAGTATTTT.

This clone was found once. The chain combines TRBV5-1 with TRBJ1-4, with D maybe TRBD1 (5 bases). The CDR3 is 16 amino acids. Trimming took off 4 bases at V and 5 bases at J, with 18 bases between the two ends. CDR1 SGHRS and CDR2 YFSETQ come from the germline V gene. The CDR3 spells CASSPGLSKGNEKLFF. The DNA for the CDR3 is TGCGCCAGCAGCCCGGGACTTTCCAAGGGCAATGAAAAACTGTTTTTT.

V is TRBV29-1 and J is TRBJ2-1, with D perhaps matching TRBD2 (6 bases). V was shortened by 4 bases and J by 10 bases, with 8 bases between the two germline ends. Germline V CDR1 and CDR2: SQVTM, ANQGSEA. The CDR3 runs 10 residues. As DNA, the CDR3 is TGCAGCGTTGTCGGGGGAGAGCAGTTCTTC. Translated, it gives CSVVGGEQFF.

The chain joins TRBV10-2 to TRBJ2-3, with D perhaps matching TRBD2 (6 bases). Germline values: CDR1 WSHSY, CDR2 SAAADI. V lost 3 bases, J lost 1 base, and 14 bases lay in between. This CDR3 contains 16 residues. CDR3 DNA sequence: TGCGCCAGCAGTGATGTTGGGACTCGGGGCACAGATACGCAGTATTTT. Its translation: CASSDVGTRGTDTQYF.

The chain joins TRBV15 to TRBJ2-5, with D possibly TRBD2 on 7 matching bases. V was trimmed by 8 bases and J by 5 bases, leaving 12 bases between them. The CDR3 loop spans 12 amino acids. Germline loops: CDR1 LNHNV, CDR2 YYDKDF (reference sequence). This CDR3 is CATRGAWETQYF. In DNA, the CDR3 is TGTGCCACCCGGGGGGCGTGGGAGACCCAGTACTTC.

Only one count was recorded for this clone. J is TRBJ2-5 and V is TRBV25-1, with D uncertain. CDR1 and CDR2 (germline): MGHDK, SYGVNS. This CDR3 has 11 amino acids. Trimming took off 2 bases at V and 3 bases at J, with 1 base between the two ends. CDR3 region: CASSEKETQYF. The CDR3 DNA sequence: TGTGCCAGCAGTGAAAAAGAGACCCAGTACTTC.

This rearrangement joins TRBV7-9 to TRBJ2-2, with TRBD2 matching 10 bases. CDR1 and CDR2 from the germline V gene are SEHNR and FQNEAQ (reference sequence). The CDR3 consists of 17 residues. V lost 4 bases, J lost 5 bases, and 10 bases stayed unmatched. CDR3 residues: CASSYVRGLAVTGELFF. In DNA, the CDR3 is TGTGCCAGCAGCTATGTACGTGGACTAGCGGTTACCGGGGAGCTGTTTTTT.

J is TRBJ1-2 and V is TRBV6-6; D ambiguous. Germline CDR1 MNHNY, CDR2 SVGAGI (reference sequence). Trimming removed 2 bases from V and 6 bases from J, with 16 bases in between. This CDR3 is 15 amino acids long. CDR3 DNA: TGTGCCAGCAGTTACGGAGTAAGGCATGAAGATGGCTACACCTTC. Its translation is CASSYGVRHEDGYTF.

V and J are TRBV22-1 and TRBJ1-2. TRBV22-1 is noted as a pseudogene. This CDR3 comprises 16 residues. The CDR3 DNA follows: TGTCCTGGGAGAGTTAAACGAGCGAGAAAGACCTATGGCTACACCTTC. Translating it yields CPGRVKRARKTYGYTF.

This chain connects TRBV6-5 to TRBJ2-7, with D possibly matching TRBD1 (6 bases). Trimming cost V 5 bases and J 4 bases, with 15 bases left between them. Per germline, CDR1 MNHEY and CDR2 SVGAGI. The CDR3 extends over 14 amino acids. The CDR3 DNA sequence: TGTGCCAGCAGTACCCGGGACAACGATTACGAGCAGTACTTC. It is translated as CASSTRDNDYEQYF.

This rearrangement joins TRBV11-1 to TRBJ2-1, with 7 bases identical to TRBD1. Germline lookup yields CDR1 SGHAT and CDR2 FQDESV (reference sequence). J gave up 3 bases and V 5 bases, and 4 bases lay outside the gene matches. The CDR3 is 14 amino acids. The CDR3 DNA reads as TGTGCCAGCAGCAACGACAGGGACTACAATGAGCAGTTCTTC. Translated: CASSNDRDYNEQFF.

This clone was detected many times. V and J are TRBV28 and TRBJ1-4; no clear D. The germline CDR1 and CDR2 sequences are MDHEN and SYDVKM. The CDR3 spans 14 residues. Trimming pared 5 bases from V and 5 bases from J, leaving 12 bases between. In DNA form, the CDR3 reads TGTGCCAGCAGTCTAGGAGCGGTAAATGAAAAACTGTTTTTT. Amino acid sequence: CASSLGAVNEKLFF.

V and J are TRBV4-2 and TRBJ1-5, with D uncertain. The CDR3 consists of 14 residues. The germline CDR1 and CDR2 sequences are LGHNA and YNFKEQ. V was cut by 0 bases and J by 7 bases, with 10 bases left in between. As DNA, the CDR3 is TGTGCCAGCAGCCAAGATGGACCCCGGCAGCCCCAGCATTTT. Encoded protein: CASSQDGPRQPQHF.

This clone was seen a few times. One junction end disagrees with the germline gene, perhaps due to a read error. The V call is TRBV7-7, the J call TRBJ2-1; no clear D. Germline CDR1 and CDR2: SSHAT and FNYEAQ (reference sequence). The CDR3 totals 13 residues. CDR3 sequence (DNA): TGTGCTAGCAGCCAGGACGCCTACAATGAGCAGTTCTTC. The encoded protein is CASSQDAYNEQFF.

The V and J genes are TRBV28 and TRBJ1-3; no clear D gene. The germline CDR1 and CDR2 sequences are MDHEN and SYDVKM. V was pared by 5 bases and J by 3 bases, with 11 bases between. The CDR3 length is 14 residues. In DNA, the CDR3 is TGTGCCAGCAGTCCCCCGGGTGATGGAAACACCATATATTTT. It is translated as CASSPPGDGNTIYF.

The rearrangement joins TRBV30 to TRBJ2-1, with a tentative D call TRBD2 (5 bases). Germline V gene sequence: CDR1 GTSNPN, CDR2 SVGIG (reference sequence). The CDR3 has 12 amino acids. Trimming took 3 bases from V and 8 from J, leaving 11 bases between them. The CDR3 sequence is CAWSRGFDEQFF. Written as DNA, the CDR3 is TGTGCCTGGAGCCGGGGATTCGATGAGCAGTTCTTC. The variable domain in full, with the rest retrieved from reference TRBV30 and TRBJ2-1, is SQTIHQWPATLVQPVGSPLSLECTVEGTSNPNLYWYRQAAGRGLQLLFYSVGIGQISSEVPQNLSASRPQDRQFILSSKKLLLSDSGFYLCAWSRGFDEQFFGPGTRLTVL.